This TCR beta chain came from a study of human T cells and chemical hapten exposure. As the library was built, unique molecular identifiers were attached to individual cDNA molecules. MiXCR was run by TCRdb on the RACE reads, yielding one entry per CDR3 protein. The repertoire includes a few hundred thousand distinct CDR3 sequences, about 6.9% of them detected once, and roughly 5.4% sits in the top ten. General study findings and limits: Expanded TCR sets contained significantly more large CDR3 similarity clusters than controls.

Germline assignment: CDR1 DFQATT and CDR2 SNEGSKA (reference sequence). V lost 7 bases to trimming and J lost 3 bases; unmatched junction nucleotides: 6. This CDR3 region has 13 residues. In this sample, this clonotype turned up many times. No antigen is known for it. Stated time point: patch test 2, 6 weeks after DPC sensitization. This sample's treatment: therapeutic diphenylcyclopropenone sensitization with weekly scalp DPC. The study drew its donors from alopecia patients who were 18 to 70 years old and suitable for DPC. The sequencing used whole blood, collected in connection with sensitization to the hapten diphenylcyclopropenone (DPC). This TCR was recovered from a woman aged 18-29 years with alopecia areata. Some clones in this sample may be carry-over from other donors' samples. The chain joins TRBV20-1 to TRBJ2-3; 8 nucleotides match TRBD2. CDR3: CSGSGGRTDTQYF. The CDR3 nucleotides are TGCAGTGGGAGCGGGGGAAGGACAGATACGCAGTATTTT.